This section outlines one T cell receptor (beta chain) sequence together with its context. Its target is not known. Use of 60 Vbeta and 13 Jbeta primers characterized the PCR. Data came from immunoSEQ multiplex PCR; TCRdb stores just in-frame clones and leaves some out. The sample carries 100,000 or so clones, around two thirds recorded once. This sample was included in a study of cytomegalovirus exposure and HLA in healthy donors. Whole-study results and caveats: There were 160 or so TCR beta chains listed as cytomegalovirus-associated. What TCR beta sequences reportedly achieved was accurate prediction of HLA-A and HLA-B alleles in most subjects. Later, an analysis found that common viral pathogens appeared to be linked with several of the most significant clusters.

The TCR was taken from a man aged 25-40 years in good health and CMV-seropositive. The specimen sequenced was PBMCs.

CDR3 protein: CASSPWGGNTIYF. The CDR3 nucleotides are TGTGCCAGCAGCCCTTGGGGCGGAAACACCATATATTTT. The V and J genes are TRBV6-1 and TRBJ1-3; weak D call: TRBD1 (5 bases). Per the germline V gene, CDR1 is MNHNS and CDR2 is SASEGT. The length of the CDR3 is 13 residues. The germline V and J ends were trimmed by 6 bases and 4 bases, with 10 bases remaining between them.